The 19 T cell receptor beta chains below were found in one sample sequenced in a study of blood T cell repertoires in COVID-19. Assay used: immunoSEQ multiplex PCR; TCRdb lists only in-frame clones, some missing. Among about 230,000 clones listed, roughly 80% were seen once. Input material: peripheral blood. The receptors shown here come from an elderly woman with acute or convalescent COVID-19.

The V gene is TRBV3-1 (or the pseudogene TRBV3-2), the J gene TRBJ2-7; 9 nucleotides match TRBD1. The germline gives CDR1 LGHDT, CDR2 YNNKEL (reference sequence). The CDR3 loop spans 13 amino acids. The V segment lost 6 bases and the J segment 4 bases; nucleotides outside the gene matches: 4. CDR3 sequence: CASRPTGGYEQYF. CDR3 sequence (DNA): TGTGCCAGCAGGCCGACAGGGGGGTACGAGCAGTACTTC.

V and J are TRBV18 and TRBJ1-4; TRBD1 matches 7 bases. Per germline, CDR1 KGHSH and CDR2 LQKENI. The length of the CDR3 is 14 residues. With 6 bases clipped from V and 7 bases from J, the junction kept 8 bases outside the gene matches. In DNA, the CDR3 is TGTGCCAGCTCTACTAGGGGGCCCTTTGAAAAACTGTTTTTT. Protein sequence: CASSTRGPFEKLFF.

The chain has TRBV28 and TRBJ2-7, with TRBD1 matching 7 bases. The V segment lost 3 bases and the J segment 3 bases; nucleotides outside the gene matches: 5. The CDR3 totals 14 residues. From germline, CDR1 is MDHEN and CDR2 SYDVKM. CDR3 sequence: CASSFAGTVYEQYF. The CDR3 DNA reads TGTGCCAGCAGTTTCGCCGGGACAGTCTACGAGCAGTACTTC.

The chain recombines TRBV7-2 with TRBJ2-7; 7 positions agree with TRBD2. CDR3 length: 13 residues. CDR1 is SGHTA and CDR2 is FQGNSA in the germline V gene. Germline trimming cut 4 bases from V and 0 bases from J; bases unmatched to any gene: 0. CDR3 amino acids: CASSWTSSYEQYF. In DNA, the CDR3 is TGTGCCAGCAGCTGGACTAGCTCCTACGAGCAGTACTTC.

This clone has a single count. The J gene is TRBJ1-2, the V gene TRBV4-1; 7 bases align to TRBD1. CDR3 length: 15 amino acids. V gave up 4 bases and J gave up 4 bases; unmatched junction bases: 9. Per germline, CDR1 MGHRA and CDR2 YSYEKL. Here the CDR3 reads CASSLEGRGLYGYTF. The CDR3 nucleotides read TGCGCCAGCAGCCTGGAGGGAAGGGGGCTCTATGGCTACACCTTC.

The CDR3 DNA reads TGCGCCAGCAGCACAGGACTAGCGGGCCTCCATGAGCAGTTCTTC. Amino acids: CASSTGLAGLHEQFF. The chain is built from TRBV5-1 and TRBJ2-1; the match to TRBD2 covers 11 bases. J was trimmed by 8 bases and V by 4 bases; bases with no gene match: 8. Germline CDR1 is SGHRS and CDR2 is YFSETQ. This CDR3 has 15 residues.

V is TRBV2 and J is TRBJ2-7; D is unresolved. The germline V gene encodes CDR1 SNHLY and CDR2 FYNNEI. There are 16 residues in the CDR3. Trimming removed 4 bases at V and 4 bases at J, with 20 bases between. The CDR3 is CASSGVSFPSAYEQYF. In DNA form, the CDR3 reads TGTGCCAGCAGTGGTGTTAGCTTCCCCTCTGCTTACGAGCAGTACTTC.

This chain uses TRBV19 with TRBJ1-5, with 7 bases that match TRBD1. J lost 3 bases, V lost 2 bases, and 10 bases had no gene match. The length of the CDR3 is 17 residues. Germline CDR1 LNHDA, CDR2 SQIVND (reference sequence). The DNA for the CDR3 is TGTGCCAGTAGTATACCTACAGGGGTGTTGTACAATCAGCCCCAGCATTTT. Its translation is CASSIPTGVLYNQPQHF.

The rearrangement uses TRBV3-1 (or the pseudogene TRBV3-2) and TRBJ2-7; a weak D match, TRBD1 (7 bases). The germline V gene has CDR1 LGHDT and CDR2 YNNKEL (reference sequence). The CDR3 is 14 amino acids. Between the trimmed V and J ends, which lost 0 bases and 6 bases, there was a span of 12 bases. CDR3 in amino acids: CASSQDGQGGEQYF. CDR3 nucleotide sequence: TGTGCCAGCAGCCAAGATGGGCAGGGGGGCGAGCAGTACTTC.

The chain links TRBV3-1 (or the pseudogene TRBV3-2) to TRBJ1-3; D may be TRBD1 (6 bases). The germline V gene encodes CDR1 LGHDT and CDR2 YNNKEL (reference sequence). This CDR3 is 15 amino acids long. V dropped 4 bases and J dropped 4 bases, with 14 bases sitting between them. CDR3 loop: CASSPVQGLGNTIYF. CDR3 nucleotide sequence: TGTGCCAGCAGCCCAGTACAGGGATTGGGAAACACCATATATTTT.

The chain carries TRBV18 and TRBJ1-1; D is unresolved. Germline CDR1 and CDR2: KGHSH and LQKENI. V lost 0 bases and J lost 4, with 3 bases in between. The CDR3 totals 12 residues. CDR3 in DNA: TGTGCCAGCTCACCACCGGCCACTGAAGCTTTCTTT. Translating it yields CASSPPATEAFF. The full variable domain, with the rest looked up from reference TRBV18 and TRBJ1-1, is NAGVMQNPRHLVRRRGQEARLRCSPMKGHSHVYWYRQLPEEGLKFMVYLQKENIIDESGMPKERFSAEFPKEGPSILRIQQVVRGDSAAYFCASSPPATEAFFGQGTRLTVV.

This chain connects TRBV28 to TRBJ2-1; 16 bases are shared with TRBD2. The germline V gene has CDR1 MDHEN and CDR2 SYDVKM. The CDR3 has 18 amino acids. V was clipped by 5 bases and J by 5 bases; unmatched bases: 9. The CDR3 bases are TGTGCCAGCAGTCCCCCCGGGACTAGCGGGGGGGACCACAATGAGCAGTTCTTC. This codes for CASSPPGTSGGDHNEQFF.

V usage is TRBV18 and J usage is TRBJ1-5; D ambiguous. V was trimmed by 3 bases and J by 2 bases, leaving 5 bases between them. There are 13 residues in the CDR3. CDR1 is KGHSH and CDR2 is LQKENI in the germline V gene. The CDR3: CASSPSGNQPQHF. The CDR3 bases are TGTGCCAGCTCACCGTCTGGCAATCAGCCCCAGCATTTT.

The chain couples TRBV5-4 to TRBJ2-1; 7 positions agree with TRBD2. J gave up 10 bases and V 0 bases, and 4 bases lay outside the gene matches. The CDR3 runs to 13 residues. Germline CDR1 reads SGHNT; CDR2 reads YYREEE (reference sequence). The CDR3 DNA follows: TGTGCCAGCAGCTTGGTGGGAGGGTGGGAGCAGTTCTTC. Encoded protein: CASSLVGGWEQFF.

The chain is built from TRBV11-2 and TRBJ2-3, with TRBD1 matching 8 bases. This CDR3 has 16 residues. The germline gives CDR1 SGHAT, CDR2 FQNNGV. Trimming removed 3 bases from V and 1 base from J; junction bases left unmatched: 6. The CDR3 loop is CASSFPGQVCTDTQYF. The CDR3 bases are TGTGCCAGCAGCTTTCCGGGACAGGTATGCACAGATACGCAGTATTTT.

This clone occurred a few times. The chain couples TRBV2 to TRBJ2-1; D perhaps matches TRBD2 (5 bases). Germline V lookup: CDR1 SNHLY, CDR2 FYNNEI. This CDR3 is built from 12 residues. V lost 7 bases, J lost 9 bases, and 13 bases lay in between. CDR3 nucleotide sequence: TGTGCCAGCACCGCGAGCGGCAGTGAGCAGTTCTTC. This sequence encodes CASTASGSEQFF.

The rearrangement joins TRBV25-1 to TRBJ2-7, with 9 bases identical to TRBD1. The ends lost 6 bases at V and 2 bases at J; junction bases unmatched: 8. The CDR3 contains 15 residues. Germline V CDR1 and CDR2: MGHDK, SYGVNS. The CDR3 loop is CASSARDRAPYEQYF. CDR3 sequence (DNA): TGTGCCAGCAGCGCCCGGGACAGGGCACCCTACGAGCAGTACTTC.

The chain recombines TRBV9 with TRBJ1-2; D perhaps matches TRBD1 (5 bases). The CDR3 is 16 amino acids. Germline loops: CDR1 SGDLS, CDR2 YYNGEE. V was clipped by 3 bases and J by 4 bases, with 19 bases between them. The CDR3 nucleotides are TGTGCCAGCAGCGCCACCGGGGGGGAGGCCCTCTATGGCTACACCTTC. Protein sequence: CASSATGGEALYGYTF.

This rearrangement joins TRBV10-3 to TRBJ2-3, with TRBD2 identical over 9 bases. The trim removed 2 bases at V and 5 bases at J, leaving 17 bases unmatched. Germline CDR1 ENHRY, CDR2 SYGVKD. The CDR3 runs 19 residues. The DNA for the CDR3 is TGTGCCATCAGTGAGACCAATTGGGAACGCGGGAGGGCCGGAGATACGCAGTATTTT. Translation gives CAISETNWERGRAGDTQYF.